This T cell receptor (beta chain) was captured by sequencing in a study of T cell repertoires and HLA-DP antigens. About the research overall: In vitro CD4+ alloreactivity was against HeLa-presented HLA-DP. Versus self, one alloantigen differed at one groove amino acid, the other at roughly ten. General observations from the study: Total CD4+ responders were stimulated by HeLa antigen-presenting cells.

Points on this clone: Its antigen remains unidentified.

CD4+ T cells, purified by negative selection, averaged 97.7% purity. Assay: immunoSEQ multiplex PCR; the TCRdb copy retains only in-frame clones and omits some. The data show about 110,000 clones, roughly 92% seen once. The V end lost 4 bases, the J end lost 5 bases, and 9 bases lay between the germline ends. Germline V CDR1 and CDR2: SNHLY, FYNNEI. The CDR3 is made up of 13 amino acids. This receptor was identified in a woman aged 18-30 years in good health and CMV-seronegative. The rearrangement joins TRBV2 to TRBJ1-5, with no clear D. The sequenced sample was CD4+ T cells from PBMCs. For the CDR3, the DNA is TGTGCCAGCAGTGGGGGAACGTATCAGCCCCAGCATTTT. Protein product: CASSGGTYQPQHF.